The next 19 T cell receptor beta chains were all read from a single sample in a study of CD8+ T cells in alopecia areata. After isolation, RNA underwent reverse transcription to generate cDNA as the sequencing template. Clones were read by immunoSEQ multiplex PCR, and TCRdb kept only the in-frame ones, dropping some. This repertoire shows 7,000 to 9,500 clones, around 55% found once; its top ten account for roughly 13%. Both peripheral blood and punch biopsies of lesional scalp skin were obtained from patients who had alopecia areata. The starting material was skin, obtained at week 0. The receptors originated from a human donor with alopecia areata.

The chain has TRBV7-8 and TRBJ2-3; TRBD1 agrees at 9 bases. CDR1 and CDR2 from the germline V gene are SGHVS and FQNEAQ. The CDR3 runs to 17 residues. Trimming took 5 bases from V and 6 from J; bases not matched to a gene: 15. This CDR3 reads CASSVLQGAWSGDTQYF. The CDR3 DNA sequence: TGTGCCAGCAGCGTCCTACAGGGGGCATGGTCCGGGGATACGCAGTATTTT.

The chain links TRBV19 to TRBJ2-6; TRBD1 matches 8 bases. The length of the CDR3 is 17 residues. CDR1 and CDR2 from the germline V gene are LNHDA and SQIVND (reference sequence). V shed 4 bases, J shed 0 bases, and the junction held 5 bases outside the gene matches. CDR3 loop: CASSTGTGDSGANVLTF. The CDR3 bases are TGTGCCAGTAGTACCGGGACAGGAGACTCTGGGGCCAACGTCCTGACTTTC.

DNA for the CDR3: TGCGCCAGCAGCTTGTATGGTGGACGTAACGGTCATGAAAAACTGTTTTTT. Its protein product is CASSLYGGRNGHEKLFF. The V call is TRBV5-1, the J call TRBJ1-4; D gene ambiguous. Germline CDR1 reads SGHRS; CDR2 reads YFSETQ. The CDR3 sequence is 17 residues long. Trimming shortened V by 1 base and J by 6 bases, and 19 bases separated the two germline ends.

CDR3: CASSPGQGRGEKLFF. CDR3 nucleotides: TGTGCCAGCAGTCCGGGACAGGGCCGAGGCGAAAAACTGTTTTTT. This chain connects TRBV6-5 to TRBJ1-4, with 9 positions matching TRBD1. Germline V gene sequence: CDR1 MNHEY, CDR2 SVGAGI. The V and J ends lost 5 bases and 8 bases, in that order; junction bases with no gene match: 9. This CDR3 is built from 15 residues.

This clone has a single count. V and J are TRBV7-9 and TRBJ2-5; D not certain. Judging by the DNA end, TRBJ2-7 fits better; the J call may be wrong. The CDR3 spans 11 residues. CDR1 is SEHNR and CDR2 is FQNEAQ in the germline V gene (reference sequence). CDR3 sequence reads: CASSPGYEQYF. The CDR3 DNA is TGTGCCAGCAGCCCGGGCTACGAGCAGTACTTC.

This clone appeared a single time. The rearrangement joins TRBV19 to TRBJ2-1, with D possibly being TRBD2 (6 bases). The V gene lost 10 bases and the J gene lost 0 bases, with 16 bases spanning the gap. This CDR3 is built from 15 residues. Looked up from germline, CDR1 is LNHDA and CDR2 is SQIVND (reference sequence). The CDR3 sequence is CATQTGLLSYNEQFF. The CDR3 DNA follows: TGTGCCACTCAAACGGGACTCCTCTCCTACAATGAGCAGTTCTTC. The complete variable domain, with remaining parts taken from reference TRBV19 and TRBJ2-1, reads DGGITQSPKYLFRKEGQNVTLSCEQNLNHDAMYWYRQDPGQGLRLIYYSQIVNDFQKGDIAEGYSVSREKKESFPLTVTSAQKNPTAFYLCATQTGLLSYNEQFFGPGTRLTVL.

This chain uses TRBV18 with TRBJ1-4; 8 nucleotides agree with TRBD1. The length of the CDR3 is 13 residues. V lost 5 bases and J lost 6; bases outside the gene matches: 2. Per the germline V gene, CDR1 is KGHSH and CDR2 is LQKENI. The CDR3: CASSKTGDEKLFF. In DNA, the CDR3 is TGTGCCAGCTCAAAGACAGGGGATGAAAAACTGTTTTTT.

The chain combines TRBV7-9 with TRBJ2-5; 10 positions agree with TRBD1. The germline gives CDR1 SEHNR, CDR2 FQNEAQ (reference sequence). The CDR3 sequence is 13 residues long. V lost 7 bases and J lost 7; bases outside the gene matches: 6. The CDR3 protein is CASIQTGGGTQYF. The CDR3 nucleotides are TGTGCCAGCATCCAGACAGGGGGCGGGACCCAGTACTTC.

This clone was detected only once. The CDR3 spells CASREPGHRDGYTF. CDR3 nucleotides: TGTGCCAGCAGGGAACCGGGGCACCGGGATGGCTACACCTTC. This sequence joins TRBV6-1 and TRBJ1-2, with D tentatively TRBD1 (5 bases). Looked up from germline, CDR1 is MNHNS and CDR2 is SASEGT. Trimming took off 6 bases at V and 6 bases at J, with 17 bases between the two ends. The CDR3 covers 14 residues.

The V call is TRBV2, the J call TRBJ2-5; TRBD2 matches at 11 bases. Germline CDR1 is SNHLY and CDR2 is FYNNEI. The CDR3 is made up of 14 amino acids. The V gene end was trimmed by 6 bases and the J gene end by 1 base; junction bases not matched to a gene: 1. The CDR3 is CASRTSGTQETQYF. The CDR3, as DNA: TGTGCCAGCAGGACTAGCGGGACCCAAGAGACCCAGTACTTC. The full variable domain, in which reference TRBV2 and TRBJ2-5 provide the parts outside the CDR3, is EPEVTQTPSHQVTQMGQEVILRCVPISNHLYFYWYRQILGQKVEFLVSFYNNEISEKSEIFDDQFSVERPDGSNFTLKIRSTKLEDSAMYFCASRTSGTQETQYFGPGTRLLVL.

This chain joins TRBV4-1 and TRBJ1-6, with a weak D call TRBD1 (5 bases). Germline-derived CDR1 and CDR2 are MGHRA and YSYEKL. This CDR3 region has 16 residues. Trimming pared 1 base from V and 7 bases from J, leaving 14 bases between. In DNA, the CDR3 is TGCGCCAGCAGCCAAGTGGGGGAAGGACTGAATTCACCCCTCCACTTT. The encoded protein is CASSQVGEGLNSPLHF.

The V and J genes are TRBV5-1 and TRBJ1-3, with D unclear. The germline V and J ends were trimmed by 0 bases and 3 bases, with 13 bases remaining between them. CDR1 SGHRS and CDR2 YFSETQ come from the germline V gene. The CDR3 extends over 16 amino acids. The CDR3 coding sequence is TGCGCCAGCAGCTTGGGTGGAGCGGGAGGTGGAAACACCATATATTTT. Protein product: CASSLGGAGGGNTIYF.

This clone was observed a handful of times. This chain connects TRBV7-9 to TRBJ2-5; 8 positions match TRBD2. This CDR3 is built from 13 residues. Germline trimming cut 5 bases from V and 4 bases from J; bases unmatched to any gene: 3. Germline V gives CDR1 SEHNR, CDR2 FQNEAQ (reference sequence). The CDR3 protein is CASSSGSLETQYF. The DNA for the CDR3 is TGTGCCAGCAGCAGCGGGAGTTTAGAGACCCAGTACTTC.

This rearrangement joins TRBV15 to TRBJ2-3; 10 positions match TRBD1. Trimming took 0 bases from V and 6 from J; bases not matched to a gene: 15. Germline loops: CDR1 LNHNV, CDR2 YYDKDF (reference sequence). This CDR3 comprises 19 residues. The CDR3 here is CATSRDRADRGRRPDTQYF. For the CDR3, the DNA is TGTGCCACCAGCAGAGACCGAGCCGACAGGGGGCGAAGACCGGATACGCAGTATTTT.

The rearrangement joins TRBV14 to TRBJ1-5; TRBD1 matches at 8 bases. CDR1 is SGHDN, CDR2 FVKESK, per germline. With 1 base clipped from V and 2 bases from J, the junction kept 1 base outside the gene matches. The CDR3 spans 15 residues. CDR3 bases: TGTGCCAGCAGCCAAGCGGGACAGGGCAATCAGCCCCAGCATTTT. Its protein is CASSQAGQGNQPQHF.

The chain has TRBV29-1 and TRBJ2-1; D not resolved. Germline assignment: CDR1 SQVTM and CDR2 ANQGSEA. V was clipped by 3 bases and J by 11 bases, with 11 bases between them. This CDR3 has 11 amino acids. The CDR3 DNA follows: TGCAGCGTTGATATCCGGGCCAAGCAGTTCTTC. It is translated as CSVDIRAKQFF.

V usage is TRBV4-1 and J usage is TRBJ2-7; the D is unclear. The CDR3 is 15 amino acids. Germline loops: CDR1 MGHRA, CDR2 YSYEKL. V was clipped by 1 base and J by 9 bases, with 19 bases between them. CDR3 loop: CASSQAEGRVARQYF. The CDR3 coding sequence is TGCGCCAGCAGCCAAGCCGAAGGTCGAGTAGCTAGGCAGTACTTC.

This rearrangement joins TRBV29-1 to TRBJ2-2; D possibly corresponds to TRBD1 (6 bases). V was cut by 6 bases and J by 5 bases, with 22 bases left in between. CDR1 is SQVTM and CDR2 is ANQGSEA in the germline V gene. This CDR3 spans 16 amino acids. The CDR3 nucleotides are TGCAGCGTCGGCGAGAGGGACATCCTCGGAACCGGGGAGCTGTTTTTT. Encoded protein: CSVGERDILGTGELFF.

This clone was counted a single time. The chain combines TRBV29-1 with TRBJ2-1, with TRBD2 matching 14 bases. J gave up 10 bases and V 4 bases, and 6 bases lay outside the gene matches. Germline-derived CDR1 and CDR2 are SQVTM and ANQGSEA. The CDR3 extends over 14 amino acids. In nucleotides, the CDR3 is TGCAGCGTTGTCGGGACTAGCGGGAGCAAGGAGCAGTTCTTC. This gives the protein CSVVGTSGSKEQFF.